This T cell receptor (beta chain) was sequenced in a study of T cells in Graves' hyperthyroidism and ophthalmopathy. This CDR3 region has 15 residues. The V gene's germline CDR1 is SNHLY and CDR2 FYNNEI. Trimming removed 5 bases at V and 3 bases at J, with 14 bases between. RNA transcripts yielded amplified TCR beta CDR3 regions. The primer set for the first-round RT-PCR of the TCR CDR3 was HTBI. TCRdb reprocessed the multiplex PCR reads with MiXCR, giving one entry per CDR3 protein. The sample gives under 350,000 distinct CDR3 sequences, over 15% of which show up once; 55% to 60% is in the top ten. The chain employs TRBV2 and TRBJ1-5; TRBD1 is a possible D gene (6 bases). Sequencing input: blood. This sequence was found in a woman aged 55 to 70 with Graves' ophthalmopathy. CDR3 sequence: CASSLSGVLNQPQHF. The CDR3 DNA reads TGTGCCAGCAGTTTATCAGGGGTCCTCAATCAGCCCCAGCATTTT.